What follows is one T cell receptor beta chain and its context. Its specific antigen is unknown. No much larger clone exists at a distance of one base, and base qualities are not known. The sample belongs to a study of blood T cells in healthy people across ages (dated by TCRdb to 2015 to 2017). Background on the whole study: Template switching captured roughly one uniquely barcoded TCR beta cDNA molecule per two T cells in model experiments. Using deep sequencing normalized with unique cDNA molecular identifiers, the study measured how TCR beta repertoire diversity changes with age. The donors were divided into four age groups: young (average around 15 years), middle-aged (approximately 42), aged (approximately 62) and long-lived (about 80). To avoid experimental bias, donors of different ages were randomly spread across the sequencing lanes. Using the same blood draw, the study looked at two additional independent replicas of 1 million unique cDNA reads for two donors, one aged 18 to 30 and the other aged 80 or older. Results and caveats for the whole study, not just this receptor: Because profiling used bulk unsorted PBMCs, naive and antigen-experienced compartments could not be compared conclusively. Because donor CMV infection status was unknown, age-related changes in expanded clonotypes were potentially confounded. As age increased, observed TCR beta diversity per million T cells dropped in a roughly linear way, and a significant reduction was already evident by age 40. There was a strong correlation between observed TCR beta diversity and the percentage of naive T cells measured by flow cytometry. Total diversity estimates from one million sequenced T cells were considered lower bounds and underestimates. The long-lived group showed more naive CD4+ T cells, fewer expanded clones and increased TCR diversity than the aged group, suggesting age selection.

Donors were 40 or so systemically healthy Caucasian individuals from Russia aged roughly 6 to 90 years. Each donor gave 8 to 10 milliliters of peripheral blood, collected into EDTA-treated Vacutainer tubes. PBMCs were isolated by Ficoll-Paque density-gradient centrifugation, with at least 7 million obtained per sample. Total RNA was extracted from PBMCs with Trizol reagent, with at least 5.5 micrograms obtained per sample. For every donor, flow cytometry on a PBMC aliquot measured the percentage of naive CD45RAhigh/CD27high T cells. V is cut by 4 bases and J by 7 bases, and the space between the germline ends is 17 bases. The germline V gene gives CDR1 as SGDLS and CDR2 as YYNGEE. The CDR3 covers 15 residues, taking in both the cysteine and the phenylalanine. CDR3 DNA only is kept here, 45 bases in frame from base 1. The library was made by 5' RACE. Reads for this sample came from an Illumina HiSeq 2500. A second PCR of about 7 to 12 cycles was run with a J-beta primer mix and a sample-barcoded 5' primer. A unique molecular identifier was introduced onto each TCR beta cDNA molecule by a template-switch 5' adaptor carrying 12 random nucleotides. Each sample yielded at least 3 million CDR3-containing paired-end reads. All of the RNA was converted into first-strand cDNA using the Mint cDNA synthesis kit, with a TRBC-specific oligonucleotide serving as the primer. All cDNA was treated with uracil-DNA glycosylase and then went through a first 18-cycle PCR with the universal primers M1SS and BC2_uni_R. Turning to the authors' computational methods: Each sample was normalized by randomly selecting 1 million high-quality reads, each carrying a distinct molecular identifier. Instead of being binned into consensus sequences, reads that shared molecular identifiers were thrown out. MiTCR, set to a Q25 quality threshold and the strictest error-elimination algorithm, was used for CDR3 identification, clonotype clustering and error correction. A nonparametric unseen species model using Euler transformation provided a lower-bound estimate of total TCR beta diversity. TCRdb itself trimmed the public reads at Q25 with fastp, ran MiXCR and retained productive beta chains. CDR3 protein duplicates are merged, each entry listing the most common genes and DNA. TCRdb assigned the V and J calls; the authors' analysis was not used. The sample table contains about 830,000 distinct CDR3 sequences; only one count was recorded for 55% to 65% of them. In total, the top ten clones hold about a quarter of the sample.

Sequenced sample: blood. Here the chain combines TRBV9 and TRBJ1-4, with TRBD1 perhaps the D gene, on 5 matching bases. The clonotype originates from a man in his thirties or forties in good health. The bases read TGTGCCAGCAGCCCACCGGGGCCAGAGGGTGAAAAACTGTTTTTT. This sequence encodes CASSPPGPEGEKLFF.